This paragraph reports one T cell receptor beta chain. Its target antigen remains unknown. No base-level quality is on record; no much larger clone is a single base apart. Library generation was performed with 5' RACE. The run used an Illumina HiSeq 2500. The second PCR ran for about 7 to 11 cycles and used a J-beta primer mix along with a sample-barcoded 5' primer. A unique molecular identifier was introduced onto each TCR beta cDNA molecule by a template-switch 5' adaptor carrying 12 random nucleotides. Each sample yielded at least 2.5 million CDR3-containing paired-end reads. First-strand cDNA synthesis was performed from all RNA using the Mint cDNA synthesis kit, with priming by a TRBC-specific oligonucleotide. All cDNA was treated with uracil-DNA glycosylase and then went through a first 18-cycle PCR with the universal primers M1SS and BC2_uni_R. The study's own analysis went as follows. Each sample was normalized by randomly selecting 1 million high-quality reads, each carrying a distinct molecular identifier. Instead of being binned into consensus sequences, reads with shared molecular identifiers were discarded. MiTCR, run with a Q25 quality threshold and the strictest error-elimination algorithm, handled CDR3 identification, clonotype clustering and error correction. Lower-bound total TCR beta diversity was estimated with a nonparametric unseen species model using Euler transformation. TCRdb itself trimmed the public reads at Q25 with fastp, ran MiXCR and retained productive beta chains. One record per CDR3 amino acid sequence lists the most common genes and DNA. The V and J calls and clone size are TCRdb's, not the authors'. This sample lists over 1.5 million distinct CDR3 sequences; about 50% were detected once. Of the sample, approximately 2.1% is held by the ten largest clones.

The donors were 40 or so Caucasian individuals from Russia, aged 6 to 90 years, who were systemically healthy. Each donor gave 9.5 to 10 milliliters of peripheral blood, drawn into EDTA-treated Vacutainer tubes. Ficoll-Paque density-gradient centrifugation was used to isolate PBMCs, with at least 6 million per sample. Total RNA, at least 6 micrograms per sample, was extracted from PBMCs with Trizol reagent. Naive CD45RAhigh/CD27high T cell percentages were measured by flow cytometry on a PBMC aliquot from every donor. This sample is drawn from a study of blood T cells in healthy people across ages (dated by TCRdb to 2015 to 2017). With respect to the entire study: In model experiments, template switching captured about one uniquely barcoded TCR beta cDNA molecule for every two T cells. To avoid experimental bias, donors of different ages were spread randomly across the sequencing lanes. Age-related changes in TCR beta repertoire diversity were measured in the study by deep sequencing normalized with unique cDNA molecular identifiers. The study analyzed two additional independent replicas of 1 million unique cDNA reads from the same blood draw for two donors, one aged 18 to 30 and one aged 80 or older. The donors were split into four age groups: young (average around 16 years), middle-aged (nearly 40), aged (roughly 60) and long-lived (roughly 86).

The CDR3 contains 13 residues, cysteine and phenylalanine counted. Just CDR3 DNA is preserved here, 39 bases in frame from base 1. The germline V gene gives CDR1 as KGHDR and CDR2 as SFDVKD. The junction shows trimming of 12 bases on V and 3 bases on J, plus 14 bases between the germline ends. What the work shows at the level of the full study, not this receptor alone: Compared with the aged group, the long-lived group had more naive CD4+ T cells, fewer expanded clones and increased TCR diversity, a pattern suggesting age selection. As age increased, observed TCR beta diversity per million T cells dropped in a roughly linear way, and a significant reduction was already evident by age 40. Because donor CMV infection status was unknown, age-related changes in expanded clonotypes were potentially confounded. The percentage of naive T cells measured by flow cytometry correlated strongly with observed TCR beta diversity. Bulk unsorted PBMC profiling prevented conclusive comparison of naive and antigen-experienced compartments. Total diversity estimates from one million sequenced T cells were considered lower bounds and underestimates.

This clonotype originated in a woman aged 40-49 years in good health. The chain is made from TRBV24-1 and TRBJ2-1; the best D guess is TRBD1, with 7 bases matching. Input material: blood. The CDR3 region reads CASGDRDYNEQFF. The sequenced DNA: TGTGCCTCGGGAGACAGGGACTACAATGAGCAGTTCTTC.